This T cell receptor (beta chain) was sequenced in a study of molecular identifiers for immune sequencing clone quantification. Whole-study context: Replicates involved a five-way split of RNA from around 20,000 or 100,000 naive CD8 cells, with sequencing of four.

The CD8+CD4-CCR7+CD45RA+ phenotype defined the sorted naive CD8 T cells. For this clonotype: Its antigen remains unknown.

Germline V gene data show CDR1 as MNHEY and CDR2 as SMNVEV (reference sequence). This CDR3 spans 17 amino acids. After removal of 5 bases from V and 5 bases from J, the junction contained 15 bases not matched to a gene. Study conclusions and caveats: Clones carrying above 20 RNA copies accounted for over 98% of effector molecules, under 1% in naive cells.

MiXCR was run by TCRdb on the PCR reads, yielding one entry per CDR3 protein. The profile shows a few hundred thousand distinct CDR3 sequences, about 23% of them singletons. The rearrangement uses TRBV27 and TRBJ2-5; 9 positions match TRBD2. Sequenced: naive CD8+ T cells from blood, with Jurkat cell RNA spiked in. Regarding subset: FACS-sorted CD8+CD4-CCR7+CD45RA+ naive T cells. The sequence was collected from a human donor in good health. Some libraries in this study had Jurkat cell RNA spiked in. CDR3 region: CASSLATSGLSGETQYF. The CDR3, as DNA: TGTGCCAGCAGTCTCGCTACTAGCGGGCTGAGCGGGGAGACCCAGTACTTC.